This entry is about one T cell receptor beta chain. Antigen: not known. In building TCR beta libraries, iRepertoire HTBI primers were used together with Arm-PCR of CDR3 regions. As originally analysed: Throughout the samples, researchers identified 62 TRBV and approximately 14 TRBJ segments. A single record per CDR3 protein comes from TCRdb applying MiXCR to the multiplex PCR reads. None of the V and J calls come from the authors' own analysis; TCRdb made them. The repertoire consists of 400,000 to 600,000 distinct CDR3 sequences, with roughly 21% occurring once and the leading ten covering roughly 7%. Germline V gives CDR1 MNHNS, CDR2 SASEGT. The germline V and J ends were trimmed by 8 bases and 3 bases, with 20 bases remaining between them. The CDR3 is 16 residues long. The data stem from a study of regulatory T cells in long-lasting Graves disease. Whole-study findings and limits: Peripheral blood alone, not thyroid tissue, underwent study. TCR diversity was lower in persistent Graves' patients than in newly diagnosed ones.

Indicated time point: persistent/refractory GD, antithyroid drugs over 5 years with positive TRAb. Following extraction of RNA from PBMCs, that RNA was used to make the TCR library. Diagnosing Graves' disease relied on the American Thyroid Association guidelines. Material: peripheral blood mononuclear cells (PBMCs), obtained when the disease was refractory, from a patient treated with antithyroid drugs. The chain uses TRBV6-1 and TRBJ1-3; D might be TRBD1 (5 bases). The receptor comes from a female donor with Graves disease. CDR3 sequence (DNA): TGTGCCAGCGAAGGGGAAGGAGATTACCGTGGAAACACCATATATTTT. Protein: CASEGEGDYRGNTIYF.